This T cell receptor beta chain was observed in a study of blood T cell repertoires in COVID-19. V lost 0 bases and J 4 bases, leaving 10 bases between the germline ends. This CDR3 has 15 amino acids. Germline values: CDR1 MNHEY, CDR2 SVGAGI. Authors' methods: For nucleated cells, counts were estimated from reference gene primer amplification. Assay used: immunoSEQ multiplex PCR; TCRdb lists only in-frame clones, some missing. D and trimming come from the DNA, and the V and J calls and clone size come from that table. The sample records around 89,000 clones, around 89% being singletons. The chain uses TRBV6-5 and TRBJ1-5; D may be TRBD1 (5 bases). Input material: peripheral blood. The clonotype was recovered from a man in his forties or fifties with acute or convalescent COVID-19. The DNA for the CDR3 is TGTGCCAGCAGTTACTCGCAGACAGCTAATCAGCCCCAGCATTTT. Amino acids: CASSYSQTANQPQHF.